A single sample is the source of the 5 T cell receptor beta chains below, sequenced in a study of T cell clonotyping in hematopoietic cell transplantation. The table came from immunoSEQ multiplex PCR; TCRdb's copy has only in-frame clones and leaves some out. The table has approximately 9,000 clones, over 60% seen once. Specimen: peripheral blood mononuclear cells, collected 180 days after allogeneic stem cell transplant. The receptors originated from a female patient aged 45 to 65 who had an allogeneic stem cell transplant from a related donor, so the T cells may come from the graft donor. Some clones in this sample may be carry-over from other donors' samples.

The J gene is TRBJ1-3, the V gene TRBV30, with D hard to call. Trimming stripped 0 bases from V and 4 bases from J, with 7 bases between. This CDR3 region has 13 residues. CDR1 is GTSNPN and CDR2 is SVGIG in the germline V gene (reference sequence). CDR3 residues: CAWSVSSGNTIYF. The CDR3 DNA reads TGTGCCTGGAGTGTATCAAGCGGAAACACCATATATTTT.

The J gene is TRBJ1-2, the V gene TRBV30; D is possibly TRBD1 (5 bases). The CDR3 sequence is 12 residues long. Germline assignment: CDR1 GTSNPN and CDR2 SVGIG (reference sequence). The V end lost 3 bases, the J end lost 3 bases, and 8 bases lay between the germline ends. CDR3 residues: CAWRRGDYGYTF. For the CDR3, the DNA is TGTGCCTGGAGGAGGGGAGACTATGGCTACACCTTC.

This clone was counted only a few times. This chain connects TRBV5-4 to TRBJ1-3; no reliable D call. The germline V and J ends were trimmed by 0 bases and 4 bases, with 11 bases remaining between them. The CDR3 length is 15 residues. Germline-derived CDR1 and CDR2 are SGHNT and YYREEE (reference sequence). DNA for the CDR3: TGTGCCAGCAGCTTGGGGGCGGGAGCCGGAAACACCATATATTTT. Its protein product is CASSLGAGAGNTIYF.

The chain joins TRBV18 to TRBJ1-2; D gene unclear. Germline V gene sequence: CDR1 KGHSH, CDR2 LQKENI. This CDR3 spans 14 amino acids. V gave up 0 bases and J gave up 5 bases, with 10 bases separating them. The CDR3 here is CASSPPSGPYGYTF. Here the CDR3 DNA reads TGTGCCAGCTCACCACCGTCGGGCCCGTATGGCTACACCTTC.

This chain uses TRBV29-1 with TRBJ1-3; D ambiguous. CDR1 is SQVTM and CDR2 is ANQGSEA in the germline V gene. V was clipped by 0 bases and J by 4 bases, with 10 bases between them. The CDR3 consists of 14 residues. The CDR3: CSVEDGVNGNTIYF. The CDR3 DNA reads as TGCAGCGTTGAAGATGGAGTCAACGGAAACACCATATATTTT.